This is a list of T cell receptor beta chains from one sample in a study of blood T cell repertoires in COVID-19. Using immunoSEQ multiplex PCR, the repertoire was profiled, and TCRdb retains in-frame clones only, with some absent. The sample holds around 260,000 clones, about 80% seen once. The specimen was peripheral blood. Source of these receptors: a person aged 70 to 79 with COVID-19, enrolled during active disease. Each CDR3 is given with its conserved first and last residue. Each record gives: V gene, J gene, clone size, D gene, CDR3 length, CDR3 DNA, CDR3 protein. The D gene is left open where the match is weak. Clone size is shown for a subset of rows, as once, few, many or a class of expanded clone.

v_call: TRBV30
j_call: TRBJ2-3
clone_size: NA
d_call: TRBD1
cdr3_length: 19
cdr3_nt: TGTGCCTGGAGTGGAGGACAGGGGGCAGAGCGGGAGGCTACAGATACGCAGTATTTT
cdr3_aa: CAWSGGQGAEREATDTQYF

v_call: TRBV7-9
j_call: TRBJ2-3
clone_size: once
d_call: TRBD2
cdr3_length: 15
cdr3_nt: TGTGCCAGCAGTTTCAGCGGGAGTAGCACAGATACGCAGTATTTT
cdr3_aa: CASSFSGSSTDTQYF

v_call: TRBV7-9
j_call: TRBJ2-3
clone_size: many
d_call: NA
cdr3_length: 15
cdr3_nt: TGTGCCAGCAGCTTAGTGAGGCCCCCCACAGATACGCAGTATTTT
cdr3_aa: CASSLVRPPTDTQYF

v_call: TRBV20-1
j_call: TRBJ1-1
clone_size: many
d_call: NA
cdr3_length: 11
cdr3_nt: TGCAGTGCTGCAGGGCGCACTGAAGCTTTCTTT
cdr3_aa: CSAAGRTEAFF

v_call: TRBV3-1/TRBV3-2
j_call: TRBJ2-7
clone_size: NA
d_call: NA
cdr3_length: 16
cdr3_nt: TGTGCCAGCAGCCAATTTTATTATATCTCCGCCTACGAGCAGTACTTC
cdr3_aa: CASSQFYYISAYEQYF

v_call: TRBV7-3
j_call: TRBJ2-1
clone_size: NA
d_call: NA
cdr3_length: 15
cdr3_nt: TGTGCCAGCAGCTTAAGGGGGGTGTCCTACAATGAGCAGTTCTTC
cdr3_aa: CASSLRGVSYNEQFF

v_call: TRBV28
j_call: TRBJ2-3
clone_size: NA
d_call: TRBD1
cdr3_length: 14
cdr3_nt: TGTGCCAGCCAGGACAGGGACGGCACAGATACGCAGTATTTT
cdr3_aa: CASQDRDGTDTQYF

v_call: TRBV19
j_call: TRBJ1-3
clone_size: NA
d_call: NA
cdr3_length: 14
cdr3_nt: TGTGCCAGTAAAGAACAGGTCTCTGGAAACACCATATATTTT
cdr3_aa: CASKEQVSGNTIYF

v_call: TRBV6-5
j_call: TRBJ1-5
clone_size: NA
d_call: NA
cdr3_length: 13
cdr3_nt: TGTGCCAGCAGCCGGGGTACGGGGGAGCCCCAGCATTTT
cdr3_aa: CASSRGTGEPQHF

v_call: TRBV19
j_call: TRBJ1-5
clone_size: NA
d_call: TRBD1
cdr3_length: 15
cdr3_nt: TGTGCCAGTAGGAGTACAGGGGTCAGCAATCAGCCCCAGCATTTT
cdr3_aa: CASRSTGVSNQPQHF

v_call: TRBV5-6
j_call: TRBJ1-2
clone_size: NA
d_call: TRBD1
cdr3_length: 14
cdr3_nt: TGTGCCAGCAGCCCCCCCAGGGGGATGGCTGGCTACACCTTC
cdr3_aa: CASSPPRGMAGYTF

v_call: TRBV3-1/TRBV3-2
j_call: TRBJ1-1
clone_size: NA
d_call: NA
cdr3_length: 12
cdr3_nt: TGTGCCAGCAGCCAATATTCGGGAGAAGCTTTCTTT
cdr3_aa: CASSQYSGEAFF

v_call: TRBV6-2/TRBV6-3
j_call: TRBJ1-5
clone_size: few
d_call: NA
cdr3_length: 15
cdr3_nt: TGTGCCAGCAGTCAGGACAGTCGGAGCAATCAGCCCCAGCATTTT
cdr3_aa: CASSQDSRSNQPQHF

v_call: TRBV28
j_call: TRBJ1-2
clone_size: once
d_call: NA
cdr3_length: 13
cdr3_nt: TGTGCCAGCAGGTCCGCTGACTTGTATGGCTACACCTTC
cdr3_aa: CASRSADLYGYTF

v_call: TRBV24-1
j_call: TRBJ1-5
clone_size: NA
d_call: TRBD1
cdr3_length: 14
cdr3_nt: TGTGCCACCAGTGACCGAGGACAGGCCGGGCCCCAGCATTTT
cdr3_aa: CATSDRGQAGPQHF

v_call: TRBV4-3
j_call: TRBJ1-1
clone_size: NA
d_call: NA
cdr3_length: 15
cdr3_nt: TGCGCCAGCAGCCAAGCCAACCAGGGGTACACTGAAGCTTTCTTT
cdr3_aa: CASSQANQGYTEAFF

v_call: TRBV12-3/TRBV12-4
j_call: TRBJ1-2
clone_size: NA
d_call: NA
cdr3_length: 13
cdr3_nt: TGTGCCAGCACTTTCGCGGGGAACTATGGCTACACCTTC
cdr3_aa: CASTFAGNYGYTF

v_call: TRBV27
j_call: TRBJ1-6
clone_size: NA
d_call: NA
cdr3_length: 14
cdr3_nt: TGTGCCAGCAGGGAGGGCAGGGATTATTCACCCCTCCACTTT
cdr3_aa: CASREGRDYSPLHF

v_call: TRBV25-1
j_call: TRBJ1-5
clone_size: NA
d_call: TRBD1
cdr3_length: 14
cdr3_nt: TGTGCCAGCAGCCCGACAGGGGGCAATCAGCCCCAGCATTTT
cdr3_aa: CASSPTGGNQPQHF

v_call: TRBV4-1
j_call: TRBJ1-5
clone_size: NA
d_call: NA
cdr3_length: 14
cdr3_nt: TGCGCCAGCAGCCAAGGAGCCGCGGATCAGCCCCAGCATTTT
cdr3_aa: CASSQGAADQPQHF

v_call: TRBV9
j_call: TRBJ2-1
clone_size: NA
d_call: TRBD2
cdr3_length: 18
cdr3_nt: TGTGCCAGCAGCGTAGTTCAGGGGACTAGCGGGAACTACAATGAGCAGTTCTTC
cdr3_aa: CASSVVQGTSGNYNEQFF

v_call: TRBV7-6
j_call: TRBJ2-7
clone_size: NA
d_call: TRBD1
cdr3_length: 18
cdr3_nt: TGTGCCAGCAGCTTACGACCTTACCGGACAGGCAGCTCCCACGAGCAGTACTTC
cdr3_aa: CASSLRPYRTGSSHEQYF

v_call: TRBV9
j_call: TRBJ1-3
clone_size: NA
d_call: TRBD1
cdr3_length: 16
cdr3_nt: TGTGCCAGCAGCGCCACGGGACAGAGCTCTGGAAACACCATATATTTT
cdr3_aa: CASSATGQSSGNTIYF

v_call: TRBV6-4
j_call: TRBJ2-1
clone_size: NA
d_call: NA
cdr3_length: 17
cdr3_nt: TGTGCCAGCAGTGACTCGCCTCTCGGGTCTCGGTCGAATGAGCAGTTCTTC
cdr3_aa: CASSDSPLGSRSNEQFF

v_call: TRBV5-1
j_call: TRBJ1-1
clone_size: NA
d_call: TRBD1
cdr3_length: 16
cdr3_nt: TGCGCCAGCAGTTGGGGCACTGGCAGGGGGAGTACTGAAGCTTTCTTT
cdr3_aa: CASSWGTGRGSTEAFF

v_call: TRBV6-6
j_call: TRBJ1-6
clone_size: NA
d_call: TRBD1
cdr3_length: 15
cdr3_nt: TGTGCCAGCAGCCAAACAGGGGAGTATAATTCACCCCTCCACTTT
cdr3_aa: CASSQTGEYNSPLHF

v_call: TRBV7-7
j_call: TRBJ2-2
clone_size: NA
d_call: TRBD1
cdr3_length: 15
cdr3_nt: TGTGCCAGCAGCTCCAGGACAGGGGGTTCCGGGGAGCTGTTTTTT
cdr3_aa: CASSSRTGGSGELFF

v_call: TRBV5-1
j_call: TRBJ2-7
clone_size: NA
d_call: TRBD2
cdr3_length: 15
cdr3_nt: TGCGCCAGCAGCACCCGTAGCGGGGGGGACTACGAGCAGTACTTC
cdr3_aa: CASSTRSGGDYEQYF

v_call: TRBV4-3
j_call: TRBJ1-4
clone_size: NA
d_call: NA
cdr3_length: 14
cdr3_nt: TGCGCCAGCAGCCAAGTTGTCAGGGAAGAAAAACTGTTTTTT
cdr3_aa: CASSQVVREEKLFF

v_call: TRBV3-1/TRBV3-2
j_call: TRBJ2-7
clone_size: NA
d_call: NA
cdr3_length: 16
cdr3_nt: TGTGCCAGCAGCCAACCTGGACAAACGAGCTCCTACGAGCAGTACTTC
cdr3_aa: CASSQPGQTSSYEQYF

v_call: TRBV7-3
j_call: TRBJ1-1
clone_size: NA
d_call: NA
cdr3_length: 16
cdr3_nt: TGTGCCAGCAGCTTTTTGATACAAACGGGTGGCACTGAAGCTTTCTTT
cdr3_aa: CASSFLIQTGGTEAFF

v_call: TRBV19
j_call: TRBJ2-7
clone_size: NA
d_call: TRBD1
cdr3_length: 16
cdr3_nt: TGTGCCAGTAGTATGTCTAGGGACAGGGGGCTCTACGAGCAGTACTTC
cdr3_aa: CASSMSRDRGLYEQYF

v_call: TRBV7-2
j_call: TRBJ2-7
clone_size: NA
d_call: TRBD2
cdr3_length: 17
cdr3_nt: TGTGCCAGCAGCTTAGGGGGGTCGACTAGCGGCCGGAGCGAGCAGTACTTC
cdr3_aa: CASSLGGSTSGRSEQYF

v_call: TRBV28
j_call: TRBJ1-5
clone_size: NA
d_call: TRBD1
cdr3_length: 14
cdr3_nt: TGTGCCAGCAGTTTCAGGGGGCAGGGTCAGCCCCAGCATTTT
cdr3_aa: CASSFRGQGQPQHF

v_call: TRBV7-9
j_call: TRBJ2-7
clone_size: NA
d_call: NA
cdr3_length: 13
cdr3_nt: TGTGCCAGCAGCCAGGTGAACTCCTACGAGCAGTACTTC
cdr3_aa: CASSQVNSYEQYF

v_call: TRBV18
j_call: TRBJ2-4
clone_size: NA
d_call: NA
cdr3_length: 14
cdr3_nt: TGTGCCAGCTCACTTACGGGAGCCAAAAACATTCAGTACTTC
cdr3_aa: CASSLTGAKNIQYF

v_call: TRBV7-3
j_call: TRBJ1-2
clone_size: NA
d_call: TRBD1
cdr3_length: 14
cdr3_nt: TGTGCCAGCAGCTCGGGACAGGTGGACTATGGCTACACCTTC
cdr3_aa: CASSSGQVDYGYTF

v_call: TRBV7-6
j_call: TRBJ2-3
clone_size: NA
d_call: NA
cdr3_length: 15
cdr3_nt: TGTGCCAGCAGCGCGTACTCGGGGTTTGCAGATACGCAGTATTTT
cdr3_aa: CASSAYSGFADTQYF

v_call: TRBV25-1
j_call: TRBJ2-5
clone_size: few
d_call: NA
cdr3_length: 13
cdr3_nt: TGTGCCAGCAGAAGAGGGGGGGCAGAGACCCAGTACTTC
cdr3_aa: CASRRGGAETQYF

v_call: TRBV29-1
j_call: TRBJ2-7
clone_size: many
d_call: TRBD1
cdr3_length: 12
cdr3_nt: TGCAGCGTCCAGACAGGGGCTTCCGAGCAGTACTTC
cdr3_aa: CSVQTGASEQYF

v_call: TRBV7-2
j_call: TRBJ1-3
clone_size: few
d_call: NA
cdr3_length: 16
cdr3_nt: TGTGCCAGCAGCACCTTAACAGTAAGCTCTGGAAACACCATATATTTT
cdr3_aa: CASSTLTVSSGNTIYF

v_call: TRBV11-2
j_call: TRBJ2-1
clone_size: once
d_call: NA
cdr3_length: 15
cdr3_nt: TGTGCCAGCAGCAAGGGGCGACAAAATCTAAATGAGCAGTTCTTC
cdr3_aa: CASSKGRQNLNEQFF

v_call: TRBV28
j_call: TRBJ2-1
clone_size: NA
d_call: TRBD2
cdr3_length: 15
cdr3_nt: TGTGCCAGCAGTGCAGGGGGGCCGGGACTAGCGGCGTGCTTCTTC
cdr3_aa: CASSAGGPGLAACFF

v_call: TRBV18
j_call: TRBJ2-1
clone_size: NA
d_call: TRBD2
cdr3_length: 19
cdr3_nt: TGTGCCAGCTCATACGGGACTAGCGGGAGCCCTAGCTCCTACAATGAGCAGTTCTTC
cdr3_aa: CASSYGTSGSPSSYNEQFF

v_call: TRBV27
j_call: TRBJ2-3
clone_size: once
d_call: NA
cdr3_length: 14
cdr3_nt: TGTGCCAGTCGTACTAGCTCTAGCACAGATACGCAGTATTTT
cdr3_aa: CASRTSSSTDTQYF

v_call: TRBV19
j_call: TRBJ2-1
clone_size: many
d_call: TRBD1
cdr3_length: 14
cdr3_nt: TGTGCCAGTAGTCGACGGACAGGGGGCAATGAGCAGTTCTTC
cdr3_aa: CASSRRTGGNEQFF

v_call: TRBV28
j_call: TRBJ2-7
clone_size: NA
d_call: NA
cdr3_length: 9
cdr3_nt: TGTGCCAGCCTGCCCGGGCAGTACTTC
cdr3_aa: CASLPGQYF

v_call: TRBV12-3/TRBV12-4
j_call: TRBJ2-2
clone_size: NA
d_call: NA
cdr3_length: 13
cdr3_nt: TGTGCCAGCAGTTTTGCGTACACCGGGGAGCTGTTTTTT
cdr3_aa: CASSFAYTGELFF

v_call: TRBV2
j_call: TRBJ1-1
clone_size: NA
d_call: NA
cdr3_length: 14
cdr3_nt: TGTGCCAGCATCGAACGGGGGGGGAACACTGAAGCTTTCTTT
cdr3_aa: CASIERGGNTEAFF

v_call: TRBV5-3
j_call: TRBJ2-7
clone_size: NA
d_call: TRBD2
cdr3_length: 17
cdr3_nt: TGTGCCAGAAGCCGGACTAGCGGGAGATATGTTAACTACGAGCAGTACTTC
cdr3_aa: CARSRTSGRYVNYEQYF